This T cell receptor beta chain derives from a study of cytomegalovirus exposure and HLA in healthy donors. It was with 60 Vbeta and 13 Jbeta primers that the PCR ran. TCRdb's copy holds only in-frame clones and misses some; the assay was immunoSEQ multiplex PCR. The table includes about 110,000 clones, roughly 14% detected once. This clone was counted a few times. The CDR3 length is 13 residues. Germline V gives CDR1 SEHNR, CDR2 FQNEAQ (reference sequence). V lost 5 bases and J lost 6; bases outside the gene matches: 5. This receptor was identified in a woman under 30 in good health and CMV-seronegative. The sequenced sample was PBMCs. V usage is TRBV7-9 and J usage is TRBJ2-7; TRBD1 matches at 9 bases. The CDR3 reads CASSPTGGGEQYF. In DNA form, the CDR3 reads TGTGCCAGCAGCCCCACAGGGGGCGGCGAGCAGTACTTC. The full variable domain, its missing parts supplied by reference TRBV7-9 and TRBJ2-7, is DTGVSQNPRHKITKRGQNVTFRCDPISEHNRLYWYRQTLGQGPEFLTYFQNEAQLEKSRLLSDRFSAERPKGSFSTLEIQRTEQGDSAMYLCASSPTGGGEQYFGPGTRLTVT.